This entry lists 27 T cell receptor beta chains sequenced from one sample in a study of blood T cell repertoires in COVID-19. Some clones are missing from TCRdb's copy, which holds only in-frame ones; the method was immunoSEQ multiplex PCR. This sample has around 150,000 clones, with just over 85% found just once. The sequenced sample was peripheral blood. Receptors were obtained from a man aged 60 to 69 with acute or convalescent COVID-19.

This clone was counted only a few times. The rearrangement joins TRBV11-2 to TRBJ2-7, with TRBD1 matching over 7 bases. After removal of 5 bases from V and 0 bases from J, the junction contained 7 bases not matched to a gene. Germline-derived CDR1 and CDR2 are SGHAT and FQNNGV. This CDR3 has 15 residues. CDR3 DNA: TGTGCCAGCAGCGTTAATCGGGACAGCTCCTACGAGCAGTACTTC. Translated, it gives CASSVNRDSSYEQYF.

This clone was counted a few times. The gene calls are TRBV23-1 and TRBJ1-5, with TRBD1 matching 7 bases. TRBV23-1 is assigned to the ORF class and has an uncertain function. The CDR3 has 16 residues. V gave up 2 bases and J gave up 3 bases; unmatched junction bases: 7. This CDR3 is CASSQTRDSSNQPQHF. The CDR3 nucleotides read TGCGCCAGCAGTCAAACCCGGGACAGCTCCAATCAGCCCCAGCATTTT.

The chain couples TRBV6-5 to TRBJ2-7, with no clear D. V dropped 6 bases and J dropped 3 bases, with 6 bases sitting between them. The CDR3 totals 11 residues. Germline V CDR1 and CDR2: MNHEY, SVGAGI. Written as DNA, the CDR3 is TGTGCCAGCAGCCGTATCTACGAGCAGTACTTC. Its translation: CASSRIYEQYF.

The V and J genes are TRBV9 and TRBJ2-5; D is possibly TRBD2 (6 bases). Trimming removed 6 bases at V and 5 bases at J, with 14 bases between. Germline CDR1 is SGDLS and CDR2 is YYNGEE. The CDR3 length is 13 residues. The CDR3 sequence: CASTRLDGETQYF. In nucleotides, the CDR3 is TGTGCCAGCACCCGACTAGACGGGGAGACCCAGTACTTC.

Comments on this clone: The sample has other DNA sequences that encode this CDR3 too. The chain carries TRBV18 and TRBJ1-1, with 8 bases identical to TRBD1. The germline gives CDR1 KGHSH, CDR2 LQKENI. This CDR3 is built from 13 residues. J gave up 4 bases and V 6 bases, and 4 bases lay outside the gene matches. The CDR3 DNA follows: TGTGCCAGCTCCCCTACAGGGGGCACTGAAGCTTTCTTT. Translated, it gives CASSPTGGTEAFF.

CDR3 protein: CASSARVAGVGTDTQYF. In DNA, the CDR3 is TGTGCCAGCAGCGCTAGGGTTGCGGGAGTCGGCACAGATACGCAGTATTTT. J is TRBJ2-3 and V is TRBV7-3, with TRBD2 identical over 7 bases. Germline trimming cut 5 bases from V and 1 base from J; bases unmatched to any gene: 12. The CDR3 loop spans 17 amino acids. CDR1 and CDR2 (germline): SGHTA, FQGTGA.

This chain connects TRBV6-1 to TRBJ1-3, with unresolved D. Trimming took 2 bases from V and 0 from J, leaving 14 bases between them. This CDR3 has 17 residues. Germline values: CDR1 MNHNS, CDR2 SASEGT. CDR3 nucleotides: TGTGCCAGCAGTGAATGGGCGTCCTATAACTCTGGAAACACCATATATTTT. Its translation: CASSEWASYNSGNTIYF.

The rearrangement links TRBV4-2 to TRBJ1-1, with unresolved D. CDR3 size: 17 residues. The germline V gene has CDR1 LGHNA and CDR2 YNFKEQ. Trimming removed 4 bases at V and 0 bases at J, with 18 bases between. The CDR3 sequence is CASSRNAAAYMNTEAFF. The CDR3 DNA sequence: TGTGCCAGCAGCCGGAATGCGGCAGCCTACATGAACACTGAAGCTTTCTTT.

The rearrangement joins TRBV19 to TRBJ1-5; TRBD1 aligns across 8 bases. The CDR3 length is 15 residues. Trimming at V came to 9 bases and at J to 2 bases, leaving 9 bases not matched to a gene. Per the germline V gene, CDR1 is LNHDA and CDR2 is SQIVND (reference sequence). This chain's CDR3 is CASQDRAGGNQPQHF. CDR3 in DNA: TGTGCCAGCCAGGACAGGGCGGGGGGCAATCAGCCCCAGCATTTT.

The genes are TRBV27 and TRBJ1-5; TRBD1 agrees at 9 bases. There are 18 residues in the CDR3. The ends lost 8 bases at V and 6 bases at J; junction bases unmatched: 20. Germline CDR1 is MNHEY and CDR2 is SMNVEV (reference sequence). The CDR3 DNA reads TGTGCCAGCTTGACAGAGGACAGGGGTGGATGGCGCAGTCAGCCCCAGCATTTT. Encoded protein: CASLTEDRGGWRSQPQHF.

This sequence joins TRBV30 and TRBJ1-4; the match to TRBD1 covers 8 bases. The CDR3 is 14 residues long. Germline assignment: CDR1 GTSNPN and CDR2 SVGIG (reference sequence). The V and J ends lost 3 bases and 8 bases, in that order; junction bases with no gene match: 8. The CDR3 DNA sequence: TGTGCCTGGAGCGGTGGTCAGGGGGCGGAAAAACTGTTTTTT. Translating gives CAWSGGQGAEKLFF.

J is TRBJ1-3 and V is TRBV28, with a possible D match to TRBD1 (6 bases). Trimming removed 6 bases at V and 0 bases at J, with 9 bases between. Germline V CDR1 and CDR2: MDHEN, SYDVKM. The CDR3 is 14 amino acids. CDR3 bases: TGTGCCAGCAGGAGGGGGTTCTCTGGAAACACCATATATTTT. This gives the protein CASRRGFSGNTIYF. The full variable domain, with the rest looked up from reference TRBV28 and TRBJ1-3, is DVKVTQSSRYLVKRTGEKVFLECVQDMDHENMFWYRQDPGLGLRLIYFSYDVKMKEKGDIPEGYSVSREKKERFSLILESASTNQTSMYLCASRRGFSGNTIYFGEGSWLTVV.

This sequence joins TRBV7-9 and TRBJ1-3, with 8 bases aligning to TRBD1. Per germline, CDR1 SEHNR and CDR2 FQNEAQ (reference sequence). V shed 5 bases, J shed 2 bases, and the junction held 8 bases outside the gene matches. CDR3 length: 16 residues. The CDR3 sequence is CASSPLDRGAGNTIYF. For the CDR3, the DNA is TGTGCCAGCAGCCCACTTGACAGGGGCGCTGGAAACACCATATATTTT.

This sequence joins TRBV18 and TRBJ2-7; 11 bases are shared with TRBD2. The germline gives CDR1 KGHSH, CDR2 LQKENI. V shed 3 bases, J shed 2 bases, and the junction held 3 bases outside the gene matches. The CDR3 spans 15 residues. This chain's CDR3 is CASSPGTSGTYEQYF. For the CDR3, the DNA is TGTGCCAGCTCACCCGGGACTAGCGGCACCTACGAGCAGTACTTC.

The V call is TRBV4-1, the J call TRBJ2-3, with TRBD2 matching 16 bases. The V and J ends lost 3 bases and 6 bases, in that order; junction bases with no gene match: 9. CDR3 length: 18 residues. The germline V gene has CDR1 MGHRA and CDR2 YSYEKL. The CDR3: CASSQPMGLAGGGDTQYF. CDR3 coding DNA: TGCGCCAGCAGCCAGCCGATGGGACTAGCGGGAGGGGGCGATACGCAGTATTTT.

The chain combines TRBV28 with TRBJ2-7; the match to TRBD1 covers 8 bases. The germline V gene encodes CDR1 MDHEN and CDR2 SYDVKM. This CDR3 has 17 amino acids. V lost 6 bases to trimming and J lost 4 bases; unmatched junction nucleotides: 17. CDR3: CASRTNDLEGQDYEQYF. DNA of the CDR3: TGTGCCAGCAGGACGAACGACCTAGAGGGACAGGATTACGAGCAGTACTTC.

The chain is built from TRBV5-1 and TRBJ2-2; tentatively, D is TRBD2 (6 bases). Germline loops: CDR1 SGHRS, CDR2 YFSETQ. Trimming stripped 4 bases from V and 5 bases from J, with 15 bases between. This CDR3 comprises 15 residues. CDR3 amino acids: CASSTNGGGTGELFF. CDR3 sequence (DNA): TGCGCCAGCAGCACCAATGGGGGAGGAACCGGGGAGCTGTTTTTT.

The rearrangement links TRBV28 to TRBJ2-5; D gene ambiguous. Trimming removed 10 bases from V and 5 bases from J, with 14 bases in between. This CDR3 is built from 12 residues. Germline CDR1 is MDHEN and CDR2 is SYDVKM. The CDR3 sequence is CATRRDGETQYF. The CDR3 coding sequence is TGTGCCACCAGACGAGACGGGGAGACCCAGTACTTC.

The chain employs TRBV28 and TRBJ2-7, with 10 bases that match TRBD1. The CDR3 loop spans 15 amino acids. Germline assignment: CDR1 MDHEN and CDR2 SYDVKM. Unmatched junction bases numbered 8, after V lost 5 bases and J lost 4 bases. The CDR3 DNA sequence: TGTGCCAGCAGTGGACCGGGACAGGGGAGGTACGAGCAGTACTTC. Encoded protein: CASSGPGQGRYEQYF.

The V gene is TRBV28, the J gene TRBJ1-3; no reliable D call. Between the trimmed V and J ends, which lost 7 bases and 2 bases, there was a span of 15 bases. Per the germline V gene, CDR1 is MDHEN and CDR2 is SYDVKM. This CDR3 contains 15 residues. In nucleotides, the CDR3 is TGTGCCAGCACCCCAGGTCTTATTACTGGAAACACCATATATTTT. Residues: CASTPGLITGNTIYF.

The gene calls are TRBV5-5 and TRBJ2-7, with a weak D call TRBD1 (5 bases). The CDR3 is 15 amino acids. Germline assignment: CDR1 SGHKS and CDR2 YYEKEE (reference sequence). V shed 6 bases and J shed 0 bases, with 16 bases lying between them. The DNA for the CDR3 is TGTGCCAGCAATGCAGGGCAGGTCCTCTCCTACGAGCAGTACTTC. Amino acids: CASNAGQVLSYEQYF.

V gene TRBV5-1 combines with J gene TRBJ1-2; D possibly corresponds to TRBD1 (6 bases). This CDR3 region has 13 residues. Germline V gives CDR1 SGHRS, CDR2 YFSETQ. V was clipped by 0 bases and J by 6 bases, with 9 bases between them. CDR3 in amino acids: CASSLAGANGYTF. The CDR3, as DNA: TGCGCCAGCAGCTTGGCAGGGGCAAATGGCTACACCTTC.

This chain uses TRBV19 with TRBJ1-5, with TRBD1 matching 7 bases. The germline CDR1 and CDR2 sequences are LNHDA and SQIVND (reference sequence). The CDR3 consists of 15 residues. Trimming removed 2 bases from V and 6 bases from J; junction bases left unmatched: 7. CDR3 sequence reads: CASSIRQGEGQPQHF. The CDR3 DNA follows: TGTGCCAGTAGTATACGACAGGGTGAAGGTCAGCCCCAGCATTTT.

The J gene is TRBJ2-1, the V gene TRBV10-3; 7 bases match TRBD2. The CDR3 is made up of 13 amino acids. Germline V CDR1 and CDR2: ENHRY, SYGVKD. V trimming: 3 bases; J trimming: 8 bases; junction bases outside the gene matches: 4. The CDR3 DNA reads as TGTGCCATCAGTGAACTAGCGAGGCATGAGCAGTTCTTC. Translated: CAISELARHEQFF.

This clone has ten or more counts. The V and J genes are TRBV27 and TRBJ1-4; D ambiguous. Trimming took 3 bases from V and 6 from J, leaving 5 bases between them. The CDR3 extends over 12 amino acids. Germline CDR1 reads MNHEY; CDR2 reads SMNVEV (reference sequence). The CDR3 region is CASSFPDEKLFF. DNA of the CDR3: TGTGCCAGCAGTTTTCCCGATGAAAAACTGTTTTTT.

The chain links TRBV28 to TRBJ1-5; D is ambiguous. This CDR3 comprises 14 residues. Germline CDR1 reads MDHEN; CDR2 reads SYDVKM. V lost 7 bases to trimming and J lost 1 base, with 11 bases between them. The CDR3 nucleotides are TGTGCCAGCACCGTCGGAGGGAGCAATCAGCCCCAGCATTTT. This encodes CASTVGGSNQPQHF. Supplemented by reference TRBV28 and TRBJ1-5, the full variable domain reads DVKVTQSSRYLVKRTGEKVFLECVQDMDHENMFWYRQDPGLGLRLIYFSYDVKMKEKGDIPEGYSVSREKKERFSLILESASTNQTSMYLCASTVGGSNQPQHFGDGTRLSIL.

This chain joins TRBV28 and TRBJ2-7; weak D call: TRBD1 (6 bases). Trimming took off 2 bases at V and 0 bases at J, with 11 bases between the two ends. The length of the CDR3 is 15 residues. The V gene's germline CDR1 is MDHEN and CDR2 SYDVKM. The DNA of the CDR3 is TGTGCCAGCAGTTTACCTGGGACACTCTCCTACGAGCAGTACTTC. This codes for CASSLPGTLSYEQYF.